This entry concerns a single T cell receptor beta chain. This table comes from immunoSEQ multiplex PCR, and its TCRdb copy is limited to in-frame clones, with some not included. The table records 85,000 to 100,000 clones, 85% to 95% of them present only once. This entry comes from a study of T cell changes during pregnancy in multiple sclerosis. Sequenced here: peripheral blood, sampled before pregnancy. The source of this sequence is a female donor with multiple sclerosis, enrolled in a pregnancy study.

The CDR3 loop reads CASSHRLAGGLYEQYF. The CDR3 DNA follows: TGTGCCAGCAGTCACCGACTAGCGGGAGGGCTGTACGAGCAGTACTTC. V gene TRBV6-6 combines with J gene TRBJ2-7; 14 bases match TRBD2. Germline lookup yields CDR1 MNHNY and CDR2 SVGAGI (reference sequence). V lost 5 bases to trimming and J lost 4 bases; unmatched junction nucleotides: 7. This CDR3 comprises 16 residues.